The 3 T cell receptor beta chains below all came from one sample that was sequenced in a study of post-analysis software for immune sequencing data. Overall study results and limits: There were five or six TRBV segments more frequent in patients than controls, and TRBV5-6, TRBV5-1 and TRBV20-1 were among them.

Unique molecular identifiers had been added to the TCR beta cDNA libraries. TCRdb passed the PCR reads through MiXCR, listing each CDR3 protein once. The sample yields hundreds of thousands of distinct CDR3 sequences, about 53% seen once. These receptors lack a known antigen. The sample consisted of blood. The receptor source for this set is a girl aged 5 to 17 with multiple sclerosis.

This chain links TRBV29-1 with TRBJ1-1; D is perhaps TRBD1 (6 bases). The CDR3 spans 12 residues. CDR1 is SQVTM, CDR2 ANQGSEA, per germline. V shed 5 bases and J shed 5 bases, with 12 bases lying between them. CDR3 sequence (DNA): TGCAGCGTTAACAGGGCGGGAACTGAAGCTTTCTTT. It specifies CSVNRAGTEAFF.

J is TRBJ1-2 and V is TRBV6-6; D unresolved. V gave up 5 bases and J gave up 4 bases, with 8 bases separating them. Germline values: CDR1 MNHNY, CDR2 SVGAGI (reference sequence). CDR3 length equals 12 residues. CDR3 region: CASSPVTYGYTF. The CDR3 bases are TGTGCCAGCAGTCCCGTCACCTATGGCTACACCTTC.

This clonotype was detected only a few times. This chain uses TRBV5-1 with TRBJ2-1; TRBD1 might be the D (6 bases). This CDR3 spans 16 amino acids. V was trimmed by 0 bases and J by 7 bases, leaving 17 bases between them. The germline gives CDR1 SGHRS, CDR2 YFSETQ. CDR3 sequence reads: CASSLGALARGNEQFF. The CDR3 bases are TGCGCCAGCAGCTTGGGGGCGTTGGCCAGGGGTAATGAGCAGTTCTTC.